These 21 T cell receptor beta chains were sequenced from one sample in a study of blood T cell repertoires in COVID-19. Clones were read by immunoSEQ multiplex PCR, and TCRdb kept only the in-frame ones, dropping some. The sample yields 380,000 or so clones, roughly 90% seen once. Specimen: PBMCs or T cells enriched from blood (not recorded which). The receptor source for this set is a woman in her 40s with acute COVID-19.

The chain carries TRBV18 and TRBJ1-4; 7 bases fit TRBD1. V lost 3 bases, J lost 7 bases, and 2 bases stayed unmatched. CDR1 and CDR2 (germline): KGHSH, LQKENI. This CDR3 contains 13 residues. CDR3 bases: TGTGCCAGCTCACCCAACAGGGGTGAAAAACTGTTTTTT. This gives the protein CASSPNRGEKLFF.

The chain links TRBV3-1 (or the pseudogene TRBV3-2) to TRBJ1-6; 7 nucleotides match TRBD1. Germline V gene sequence: CDR1 LGHDT, CDR2 YNNKEL (reference sequence). V dropped 7 bases and J dropped 11; count of bases not matched to a gene: 14. CDR3 size: 15 residues. In DNA, the CDR3 is TGTGCCAGCAACCATTGGGGACAGACCCGAGCACCCCTCCACTTT. Its protein product is CASNHWGQTRAPLHF.

The gene calls are TRBV10-1 and TRBJ1-3; D gene uncertain. The CDR3 is 13 amino acids. Germline CDR1 and CDR2: WNHNN and SYGVQD (reference sequence). Trimming stripped 0 bases from V and 2 bases from J, with 2 bases between. The CDR3: CASSESTGNTIYF. In DNA form, the CDR3 reads TGCGCCAGCAGTGAGTCTACTGGAAACACCATATATTTT.

The rearrangement uses TRBV6-6 and TRBJ1-2; TRBD1 matches at 9 bases. Germline values: CDR1 MNHNY, CDR2 SVGAGI (reference sequence). Trimming removed 5 bases from V and 3 bases from J; junction bases left unmatched: 16. This CDR3 has 18 amino acids. The CDR3 spells CASSHRTGASASYYGYTF. The CDR3 DNA is TGTGCCAGCAGTCACAGGACAGGGGCCTCCGCCTCCTACTATGGCTACACCTTC.

This clone was seen just once. V gene TRBV4-2 combines with J gene TRBJ1-2; 8 positions match TRBD1. The CDR3 extends over 14 amino acids. Germline CDR1 is LGHNA and CDR2 is YNFKEQ. With 0 bases clipped from V and 8 bases from J, the junction kept 5 bases outside the gene matches. CDR3 in amino acids: CASSQDNRGDGYTF. CDR3 in DNA: TGTGCCAGCAGCCAAGATAACAGGGGGGACGGCTACACCTTC.

This chain links TRBV30 with TRBJ1-2; D perhaps matches TRBD1 (5 bases). CDR1 is GTSNPN, CDR2 SVGIG, per germline (reference sequence). The CDR3 totals 15 residues. The ends were cut back, 0 bases at V and 7 bases at J, with 18 bases in the middle. CDR3 protein: CAWSVQQGSWGGYTF. CDR3 sequence (DNA): TGTGCCTGGAGTGTACAGCAGGGAAGTTGGGGTGGCTACACCTTC.

This chain connects TRBV2 to TRBJ2-4; D perhaps matches TRBD1 (5 bases). Trimming pared 6 bases from V and 8 bases from J, leaving 20 bases between. Per germline, CDR1 SNHLY and CDR2 FYNNEI. This CDR3 region has 15 residues. The CDR3 DNA reads as TGTGCCAGCAGGGCAGCCAAGATAGACAGTCACATTCAGTACTTC. Its translation: CASRAAKIDSHIQYF. Looking up the rest from reference TRBV2 and TRBJ2-4 gives the full variable domain: EPEVTQTPSHQVTQMGQEVILRCVPISNHLYFYWYRQILGQKVEFLVSFYNNEISEKSEIFDDQFSVERPDGSNFTLKIRSTKLEDSAMYFCASRAAKIDSHIQYFGAGTRLSVL.

The chain has TRBV30 and TRBJ1-4; D ambiguous. The CDR3 extends over 14 amino acids. V lost 3 bases to trimming and J lost 7 bases, with 15 bases between them. CDR1 is GTSNPN and CDR2 is SVGIG in the germline V gene (reference sequence). The CDR3 nucleotides read TGTGCCTGGAGCCCGGGCCTAGCTGGTGAAAAACTGTTTTTT. Translated, it gives CAWSPGLAGEKLFF.

The chain carries TRBV30 and TRBJ1-6, with 10 bases that match TRBD1. The CDR3 consists of 15 residues. V lost 6 bases, J lost 9 bases, and 11 bases stayed unmatched. Germline V gene sequence: CDR1 GTSNPN, CDR2 SVGIG (reference sequence). The CDR3 sequence: CACTGQGSVISPLHF. The CDR3 nucleotides are TGTGCCTGTACGGGACAGGGGTCAGTAATTTCACCCCTCCACTTT.

The V call is TRBV24-1, the J call TRBJ1-5, with 9 nucleotides matching TRBD1. The CDR3 length is 19 residues. Germline loops: CDR1 KGHDR, CDR2 SFDVKD. With V trimmed by 4 bases and J by 1 base, 13 bases remained unmatched. The DNA of the CDR3 is TGTGCCACCAGTGACTCACCGGGACAGGGTGGTAGGAGCAATCAGCCCCAGCATTTT. Residues: CATSDSPGQGGRSNQPQHF.

This clone appeared once. J is TRBJ1-2 and V is TRBV29-1; D is unresolved. The CDR3 is made up of 13 amino acids. Trimming removed 7 bases at V and 4 bases at J, with 16 bases between. Germline V CDR1 and CDR2: SQVTM, ANQGSEA. This CDR3 is CSGGEGDTYGYTF. In DNA, the CDR3 is TGCAGCGGGGGAGAGGGAGATACCTATGGCTACACCTTC.

This chain connects TRBV6-5 to TRBJ2-7, with D maybe TRBD2 (7 bases). Looked up from germline, CDR1 is MNHEY and CDR2 is SVGAGI. V gave up 6 bases and J gave up 6 bases, with 15 bases separating them. The CDR3 runs to 13 residues. CDR3 protein: CASSLRGGGEQYF. The CDR3 DNA sequence: TGTGCCAGCAGCCTAAGGGGGGGCGGCGAGCAGTACTTC.

The genes are TRBV6-5 and TRBJ2-5, with 9 bases lining up with TRBD2. The CDR3 loop spans 14 amino acids. Unmatched junction bases numbered 7, after V lost 8 bases and J lost 3 bases. Looked up from germline, CDR1 is MNHEY and CDR2 is SVGAGI. This chain's CDR3 is CASGAGGAEETQYF. CDR3 DNA: TGTGCCAGCGGGGCGGGGGGGGCAGAAGAGACCCAGTACTTC.

The chain combines TRBV7-9 with TRBJ1-2; D is uncertain. This CDR3 has 12 amino acids. V gave up 5 bases and J gave up 6 bases, with 10 bases separating them. The germline gives CDR1 SEHNR, CDR2 FQNEAQ (reference sequence). The CDR3 nucleotides are TGTGCCAGCAGCCCATCATCGGATGGCTACACCTTC. Translation: CASSPSSDGYTF.

J is TRBJ1-1 and V is TRBV7-9, with D possibly TRBD1 on 5 matching bases. The V and J ends lost 6 bases and 5 bases respectively, with 10 bases between them. Germline CDR1 and CDR2: SEHNR and FQNEAQ (reference sequence). This CDR3 is built from 12 residues. CDR3 amino acids: CASRDRRTEAFF. Here the CDR3 DNA reads TGTGCCAGCAGAGACAGAAGGACTGAAGCTTTCTTT.

The CDR3 DNA reads TGTGCCACCAGTGATCTGGGACAGGACTATGGCTACACCTTC. Protein: CATSDLGQDYGYTF. V and J are TRBV24-1 and TRBJ1-2, with TRBD1 matching over 8 bases. CDR1 is KGHDR, CDR2 SFDVKD, per germline. J gave up 3 bases and V 3 bases, and 2 bases lay outside the gene matches. The CDR3 extends over 14 amino acids.

Details on this clone: This specimen includes other DNA sequences encoding the same CDR3. The CDR3 loop is CASSLRGTDTQYF. DNA for the CDR3: TGTGCCAGCAGCCTTAGGGGAACAGATACGCAGTATTTT. This chain uses TRBV3-1 (or the pseudogene TRBV3-2) with TRBJ2-3; D might be TRBD1 (5 bases). The germline gives CDR1 LGHDT, CDR2 YNNKEL (reference sequence). The length of the CDR3 is 13 residues. V gave up 4 bases and J gave up 3 bases, with 8 bases separating them.

V is TRBV2 and J is TRBJ1-6, with D uncertain. This CDR3 has 13 amino acids. V lost 3 bases to trimming and J lost 10 bases, with 10 bases between them. Germline V gene data show CDR1 as SNHLY and CDR2 as FYNNEI. The DNA of the CDR3 is TGTGCCAGCAGTGAGTTCCCGGGATCACCCCTCCACTTT. Translation: CASSEFPGSPLHF.

The rearrangement joins TRBV3-1 (or the pseudogene TRBV3-2) to TRBJ1-6; TRBD1 agrees at 10 bases. The CDR3 totals 15 residues. J gave up 8 bases and V 2 bases, and 3 bases lay outside the gene matches. Germline values: CDR1 LGHDT, CDR2 YNNKEL (reference sequence). The CDR3 coding sequence is TGTGCCAGCAGCCAACCAGGACAGGGGGATTCACCCCTCCACTTT. Translated: CASSQPGQGDSPLHF.

V and J are TRBV19 and TRBJ1-3; D might be TRBD1 (6 bases). CDR1 is LNHDA, CDR2 SQIVND, per germline (reference sequence). Deletions cut 3 bases from V and 4 bases from J, with 13 bases between. The CDR3 is 15 residues long. This CDR3 reads CASSIMQGIGNTIYF. CDR3 nucleotide sequence: TGTGCCAGTAGTATCATGCAGGGGATAGGAAACACCATATATTTT.

CDR3 in DNA: TGTGCCACCAGTCAAGACAGGGGCAATCAGCCCCAGCATTTT. Translated: CATSQDRGNQPQHF. The chain recombines TRBV15 with TRBJ1-5, with TRBD1 identical over 7 bases. Germline V lookup: CDR1 LNHNV, CDR2 YYDKDF (reference sequence). This CDR3 spans 14 amino acids. The V segment lost 6 bases and the J segment 2 bases; nucleotides outside the gene matches: 4.